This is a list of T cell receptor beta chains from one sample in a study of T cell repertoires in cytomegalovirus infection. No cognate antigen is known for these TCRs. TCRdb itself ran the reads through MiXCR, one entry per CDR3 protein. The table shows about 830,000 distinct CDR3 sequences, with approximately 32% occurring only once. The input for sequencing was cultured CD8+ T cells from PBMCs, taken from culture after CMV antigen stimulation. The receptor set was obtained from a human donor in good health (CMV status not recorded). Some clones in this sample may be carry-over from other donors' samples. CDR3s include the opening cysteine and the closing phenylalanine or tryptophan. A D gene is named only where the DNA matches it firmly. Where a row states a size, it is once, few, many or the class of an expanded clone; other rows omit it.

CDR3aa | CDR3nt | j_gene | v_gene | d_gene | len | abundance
CAIRGPETGRHTGELFF | TGTGCCATCAGGGGGCCGGAGACAGGGAGACACACCGGGGAGCTGTTTTTT | TRBJ2-2 | TRBV10-3 | TRBD1 | 17 | few
CASSEALTFSMGKLFF | TGTGCCAGCAGTGAAGCGCTCACTTTCTCCATGGGAAAACTGTTTTTT | TRBJ1-4 | TRBV2 | . | 16 | .
CASSLGEQGVRQPQHF | TGTGCCAGCAGCTTGGGGGAACAGGGCGTACGTCAGCCCCAGCATTTT | TRBJ1-5 | TRBV5-8 | . | 16 | .
CASSRLDTQYF | TGTGCCAGCAGTCGCTTGGATACGCAGTATTTT | TRBJ2-3 | TRBV27 | . | 11 | .
CASMETGRTEAFF | TGTGCCAGTATGGAGACAGGGAGGACTGAAGCTTTCTTT | TRBJ1-1 | TRBV19 | TRBD1 | 13 | .
CASSFGPANTEAFF | TGTGCCAGCAGCTTCGGACCAGCCAACACTGAAGCTTTCTTT | TRBJ1-1 | TRBV7-8 | . | 14 | .
CASSYGTGVPNTEAFF | TGTGCCAGCAGTTACGGGACAGGGGTTCCGAACACTGAAGCTTTCTTT | TRBJ1-1 | TRBV6-2/TRBV6-3 | TRBD1 | 16 | few
CASSYSLGTTSTDTQYF | TGTGCCAGCAGTTACTCCCTAGGGACAACTAGCACAGATACGCAGTATTTT | TRBJ2-3 | TRBV6-2/TRBV6-3 | . | 17 | few
CASMGQGTIGYTF | TGTGCCAGTATGGGACAGGGGACGATTGGCTACACCTTC | TRBJ1-2 | TRBV19 | TRBD1 | 13 | few
CASSELHTDTQYF | TGTGCCAGCAGTGAACTACACACAGATACGCAGTATTTT | TRBJ2-3 | TRBV6-1 | . | 13 | .
CASSSTGRDGYTF | TGTGCCAGCAGCTCGACAGGGCGGGATGGCTACACCTTC | TRBJ1-2 | TRBV7-2 | TRBD1 | 13 | .
CASSLEIAGGFEQFF | TGTGCCAGCAGTTTAGAGATAGCGGGGGGTTTCGAGCAGTTCTTC | TRBJ2-1 | TRBV12-3/TRBV12-4 | TRBD2 | 15 | few
CASSLGDSPLHF | TGTGCCAGCAGCTTAGGGGATTCACCCCTCCACTTT | TRBJ1-6 | TRBV7-9 | . | 12 | many
CASSSTVRATNEKLFF | TGTGCCAGCAGTTCCACCGTACGAGCAACTAATGAAAAACTGTTTTTT | TRBJ1-4 | TRBV6-8 | . | 16 | .
CASSDGGSTQPQHF | TGTGCCAGCAGTGACGGGGGTAGCACTCAGCCCCAGCATTTT | TRBJ1-5 | TRBV27 | . | 14 | few
CASSRDTNQPQHF | TGTGCCAGCAGTCGGGACACTAATCAGCCCCAGCATTTT | TRBJ1-5 | TRBV27 | . | 13 | few
CASSWTGDGETQYF | TGTGCCAGCAGCTGGACAGGTGATGGCGAGACCCAGTACTTC | TRBJ2-5 | TRBV6-2/TRBV6-3 | TRBD1 | 14 | .
CASSFRGSGSEQYF | TGTGCCAGCAGTTTCAGGGGATCCGGCTCCGAGCAGTACTTC | TRBJ2-7 | TRBV27 | . | 14 | .
CASSQVTSGGSDTQYF | TGTGCCAGCAGCCAAGTAACTAGCGGGGGATCAGATACGCAGTATTTT | TRBJ2-3 | TRBV4-2 | TRBD2 | 16 | once
CVSRGSPEGQRPNTQYF | TGTGTCAGCAGAGGGTCACCCGAGGGGCAGAGACCAAATACGCAGTATTTT | TRBJ2-3 | TRBV5-3 | . | 17 | .
CASNAYSGPYTEAFF | TGTGCCAGTAACGCTTACAGTGGCCCCTACACTGAAGCTTTCTTT | TRBJ1-1 | TRBV19 | . | 15 | few
CASSYGLAGGENTGELFF | TGTGCCAGCAGTTACGGACTAGCGGGGGGCGAGAACACCGGGGAGCTGTTTTTT | TRBJ2-2 | TRBV6-5 | TRBD2 | 18 | .
CASSRDGHEQFF | TGTGCCAGCAGCCGAGACGGACACGAGCAGTTCTTC | TRBJ2-1 | TRBV5-5 | . | 12 | .
CASSALEWGLTDTQYF | TGTGCCAGCAGCGCCCTGGAATGGGGACTCACAGATACGCAGTATTTT | TRBJ2-3 | TRBV9 | . | 16 | once
CASSLEGTSVYGYTF | TGTGCCAGCAGCTTAGAGGGCACATCCGTCTATGGCTACACCTTC | TRBJ1-2 | TRBV7-8 | . | 15 | many
CASSSGGGGSPQHF | TGTGCCAGCAGTTCAGGGGGAGGGGGCTCGCCCCAGCATTTT | TRBJ1-5 | TRBV27 | TRBD1 | 14 | .
CSASTLAGVYNEQFF | TGCAGTGCTAGCACACTAGCGGGGGTTTACAATGAGCAGTTCTTC | TRBJ2-1 | TRBV20-1 | TRBD2 | 15 | .
CASSSRDGSNQPQHF | TGTGCCAGCAGTTCACGGGACGGTAGCAATCAGCCCCAGCATTTT | TRBJ1-5 | TRBV12-3/TRBV12-4 | . | 15 | many
CASSQEIPGQGLGYGYTF | TGCGCCAGCAGCCAAGAAATTCCGGGACAGGGGTTGGGCTATGGCTACACCTTC | TRBJ1-2 | TRBV4-1 | TRBD1 | 18 | .
CASSQDTGNNQPQHF | TGCGCCAGCAGTCAAGATACAGGGAACAATCAGCCCCAGCATTTT | TRBJ1-5 | TRBV23-1 | . | 15 | .
CASSTTKNTGELFF | TGTGCCAGTAGTACCACTAAGAACACCGGGGAGCTGTTTTTT | TRBJ2-2 | TRBV19 | . | 14 | .
CAAGGFEETQYF | TGTGCCGCAGGGGGGTTTGAGGAGACCCAGTACTTC | TRBJ2-5 | TRBV28 | . | 12 | .
CASTDRATSSYNEQFF | TGTGCCAGCACCGACCGGGCCACGTCCTCCTACAATGAGCAGTTCTTC | TRBJ2-1 | TRBV7-8 | . | 16 | many
CASSETPSGGVPDTQYF | TGTGCCAGCAGCGAAACTCCAAGCGGGGGGGTACCAGATACGCAGTATTTT | TRBJ2-3 | TRBV6-5 | TRBD2 | 17 | .
CASRPLGGFLYLTDTQYF | TGTGCCAGCCGCCCTCTCGGGGGGTTCCTGTATTTGACAGATACGCAGTATTTT | TRBJ2-3 | TRBV25-1 | TRBD2 | 18 | .
CAGSPGQNTEAFF | TGTGCCGGCAGTCCCGGACAGAACACTGAAGCTTTCTTT | TRBJ1-1 | TRBV6-8 | . | 13 | once
CASSQDWGQALNQPQHF | TGCGCCAGCAGCCAAGATTGGGGACAGGCGCTCAATCAGCCCCAGCATTTT | TRBJ1-5 | TRBV4-3 | TRBD1 | 17 | few
CATSDYRQGQRQFF | TGTGCCACCAGTGATTACCGACAGGGACAACGGCAGTTCTTC | TRBJ2-1 | TRBV24-1 | TRBD1 | 14 | .
CASSPGGGGAGYNEQFF | TGTGCCAGCAGCCCCGGAGGTGGGGGAGCAGGTTACAATGAGCAGTTCTTC | TRBJ2-1 | TRBV7-6 | . | 17 | many
CASSEIGRTGRNQPQHF | TGTGCCAGCAGTGAAATTGGGAGGACAGGGCGCAATCAGCCCCAGCATTTT | TRBJ1-5 | TRBV6-1 | TRBD1 | 17 | many
CASGVGATEAFF | TGTGCCTCCGGGGTAGGCGCCACTGAAGCTTTCTTT | TRBJ1-1 | TRBV7-9 | . | 12 | .
CASSLGRGTEKLFF | TGTGCCAGCAGCTTAGGCAGGGGGACTGAAAAACTGTTTTTT | TRBJ1-4 | TRBV7-8 | TRBD1 | 14 | .